This T cell receptor beta chain is from a study of T cell clones after liver transplantation. Study information: A pre-transplant mixed lymphocyte reaction with TCRbeta sequencing defined graft-donor-reactive clones followed in post-transplant blood. Graft-donor-reactive sequences were compared with third-party-reactive TCRbeta sequences from pre-transplant mixed lymphocyte reactions. Timepoints were pre-transplant, pre-withdrawal, and after withdrawal was completed or failed. Notes on the study in general: A significant post-transplant drop in circulating graft-donor-reactive CD4 TCRbeta sequences occurred in most of the 8 subjects.

Looked up from germline, CDR1 is SNHLY and CDR2 is FYNNEI. Trimming took 1 base from V and 6 from J; bases not matched to a gene: 12. The CDR3 loop spans 16 amino acids. Assay: immunoSEQ multiplex PCR; the TCRdb copy retains only in-frame clones and omits some. The sample lists 25,000 to 35,000 clones; just under 95% were seen once. Concerning this clone: Its antigen remains unidentified.

The genes are TRBV2 and TRBJ2-7; 7 nucleotides agree with TRBD2. The sample consisted of CD8+ T cells from blood, taken 12 months after liver transplant. This TCR was sampled from a human patient who received a liver transplant. Some T cells may be supplied by the graft donor. The CDR3 here is CASSEGVGGPISEQYF. CDR3 nucleotide sequence: TGTGCCAGCAGTGAAGGGGTGGGAGGGCCTATTTCCGAGCAGTACTTC.